The present T cell receptor (beta chain) was sequenced within a study of cytomegalovirus exposure and HLA in healthy donors. As for the study in general: Per a later analysis, the roughly 670 first-cohort and approximately 120 validation repertoires shared one platform.

The method was immunoSEQ multiplex PCR; TCRdb's version includes in-frame clones alone and lacks a portion of them. The profile shows tens of thousands of clones, approximately 95% of them singletons. This CDR3 has 15 amino acids. CDR1 is LGHNA, CDR2 YSLEER, per germline. Trimming left V 2 bases short and J 1 base short, with 12 bases between. Findings of the study overall: TCR sequences were mostly rare, though some public TCRs occurred in many donors. Some TCR beta chains (roughly 160 of them) were listed as cytomegalovirus-associated.

Concerning this clone itself: The antigen is not known.

This chain joins TRBV4-3 and TRBJ2-7, with a possible D match to TRBD1 (6 bases). The clonotype originates from a woman aged 30 to 39 in good health and CMV-seropositive. Sequencing input: PBMCs. The CDR3: CASSQLPGQSYEQYF. CDR3 DNA sequence: TGCGCCAGCAGCCAACTCCCAGGACAGTCCTACGAGCAGTACTTC.